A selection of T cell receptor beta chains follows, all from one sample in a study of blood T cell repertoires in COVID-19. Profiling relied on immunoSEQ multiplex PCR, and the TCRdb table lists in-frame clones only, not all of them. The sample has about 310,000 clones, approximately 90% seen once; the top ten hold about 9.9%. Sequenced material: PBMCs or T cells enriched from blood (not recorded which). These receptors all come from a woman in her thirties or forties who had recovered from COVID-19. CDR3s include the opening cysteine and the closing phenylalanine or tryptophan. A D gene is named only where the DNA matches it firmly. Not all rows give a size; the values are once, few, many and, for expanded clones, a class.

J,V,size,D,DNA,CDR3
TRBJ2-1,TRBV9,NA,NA,TGTGCCAGCAGCGTAGGTCGTAATGAGCAGTTCTTC,CASSVGRNEQFF
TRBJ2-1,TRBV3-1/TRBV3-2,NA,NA,TGTGCCAGCAGCCAAGTAGACAATGAGCAGTTCTTC,CASSQVDNEQFF
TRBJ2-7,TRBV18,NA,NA,TGTGCCAGCTCACCACTCCCGGAACACGGGAAATTCCGCGCGCCCACCACTTACTTC,CASSPLPEHGKFRAPTTYF
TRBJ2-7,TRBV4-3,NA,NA,TGCGCCAGCAGCCAAGAAGCGGAGGCCTACGAGCAGTACTTC,CASSQEAEAYEQYF
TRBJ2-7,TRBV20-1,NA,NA,TGCAGTGCCGGCTACGAGCAGTACTTC,CSAGYEQYF
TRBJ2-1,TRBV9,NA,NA,TGTGCCAGCAGCGTAGCCGCCCACAGTGAGCAGTTCTTC,CASSVAAHSEQFF
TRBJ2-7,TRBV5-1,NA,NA,TGCGCCAGCAGCCGAAGACTAGTGAGCGAGCAGTACTTC,CASSRRLVSEQYF
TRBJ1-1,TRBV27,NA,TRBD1,TGTGCCAGCAGTCCCCCAGGGGTGACAGGGTACACTGAAGCTTTCTTT,CASSPPGVTGYTEAFF
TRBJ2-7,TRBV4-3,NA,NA,TGCGCCAGCAGCAAAGCAGTAACCTACGAGCAGTACTTC,CASSKAVTYEQYF
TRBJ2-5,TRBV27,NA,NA,TGTGCCAGCAGTTCATCACATGGACTGTACCAAGAGACCCAGTACTTC,CASSSSHGLYQETQYF
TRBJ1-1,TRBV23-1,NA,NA,TGCGAGGGCGGAGGCGGCCTTGGAGGTGCTTTCTTT,CEGGGGLGGAFF
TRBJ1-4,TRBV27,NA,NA,TGTGCCAGCAGTGCCGCGCGGACAGACAGGAATGAAAAACTGTTTTTT,CASSAARTDRNEKLFF
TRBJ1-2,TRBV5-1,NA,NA,TGCGCCAGCAGCTTTGGCAGCGCTAACTATGGCTACACCTTC,CASSFGSANYGYTF
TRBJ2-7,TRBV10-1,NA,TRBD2,TGCGCCAGCAGTGAGGGAGCGGGGGGGCCCTACGAGCAGTACTTC,CASSEGAGGPYEQYF
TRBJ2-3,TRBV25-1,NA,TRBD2,TGTGCCAGCAACGGGAGGCTTGTCACAGATACGCAGTATTTT,CASNGRLVTDTQYF
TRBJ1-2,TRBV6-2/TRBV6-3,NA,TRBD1,TGTGCCAGCAGTTCCAGGACAGGGTTAACCTATGGCTACACCTTC,CASSSRTGLTYGYTF
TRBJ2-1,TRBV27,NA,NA,TGTGCCAGCAGTTCCGGGCGCCTATCGAGACTAAATGAGCAGTTCTTC,CASSSGRLSRLNEQFF
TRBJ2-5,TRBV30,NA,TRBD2,TGTGCCTGGGGGACTAGCGGGGAGACCCAGTACTTC,CAWGTSGETQYF
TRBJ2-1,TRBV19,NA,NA,TGTGCCAGTAGTATGAGGTTCTTTTACAATGAGCAGTTCTTC,CASSMRFFYNEQFF
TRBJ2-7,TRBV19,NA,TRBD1,TGTGCCAGTAGCCAAAGACAGGGATCATCCTACGAGCAGTACTTC,CASSQRQGSSYEQYF
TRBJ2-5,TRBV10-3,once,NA,TGTGCCATCAGAAGGGGTGCGGAAGAGACCCAGTACTTC,CAIRRGAEETQYF
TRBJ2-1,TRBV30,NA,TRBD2,TGTGCCTGGAGTGCTAGCGGGAGGCCTTCCTACAATGAGCAGTTCTTC,CAWSASGRPSYNEQFF
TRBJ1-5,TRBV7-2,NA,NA,TGTGCCAGCAGCTCAACGGGGGGCAATCAGCCCCAGCATTTT,CASSSTGGNQPQHF
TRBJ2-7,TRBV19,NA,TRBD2,TGTGCCAGTAGGAGCGGGAGGGACCTCGGCGAGCAGTACTTC,CASRSGRDLGEQYF
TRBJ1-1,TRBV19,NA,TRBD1,TGTGCCAGTAGAGGGGGACAGGGCGGGAACACTGAAGCTTTCTTT,CASRGGQGGNTEAFF
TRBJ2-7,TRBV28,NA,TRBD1,TGTGCCAGCAGTTCGTGGACAGGGGGCTTTTCCTACGAGCAGTACTTC,CASSSWTGGFSYEQYF
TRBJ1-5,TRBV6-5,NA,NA,TGTGCCGTAACAGGGAATCAGCCCCAGCATTTT,CAVTGNQPQHF
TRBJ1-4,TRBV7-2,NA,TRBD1,TGTGCCAGCAGCTCGACAGGGGGGTGGGAAAAACTGTTTTTT,CASSSTGGWEKLFF
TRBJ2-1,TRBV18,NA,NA,TGTGCCAGCGCCTCTCCATTAGCCTACAATGAGCAGTTCTTC,CASASPLAYNEQFF
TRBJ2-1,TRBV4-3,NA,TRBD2,TGCGCCAGCAGCCAGGGACTAGCGGGGGGCCTGTGGTTCTTC,CASSQGLAGGLWFF
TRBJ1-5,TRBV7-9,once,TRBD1,TGTGCCAGCAAAGGACAGGGAAATCAGCCCCAGCATTTT,CASKGQGNQPQHF
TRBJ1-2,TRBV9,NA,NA,TGTGCCAGCAGCGTAGAGGGACAACTGTCTGGCTACACCTTC,CASSVEGQLSGYTF
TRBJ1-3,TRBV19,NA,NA,TGTGCCAGTACTCTAGGGAGCTCTGGAAACACCATATATTTT,CASTLGSSGNTIYF
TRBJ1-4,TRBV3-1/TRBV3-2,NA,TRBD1,TGTGCCAGCAGCCCCCGGGCACAGGGGAACAACGAAAAACTGTTTTTT,CASSPRAQGNNEKLFF
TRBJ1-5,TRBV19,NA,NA,TGTGCCAGTAGTATCGCGGTGAATCAGCCCCAGCATTTT,CASSIAVNQPQHF
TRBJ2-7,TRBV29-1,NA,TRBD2,TGCAGCGTTGAAGGGTGGGAGGGCTCCTACGAGCAGTACTTC,CSVEGWEGSYEQYF
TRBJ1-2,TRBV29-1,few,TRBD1,TGCAGCGTTGTCTCCAGGACAGGGGAATCATATGGCTACACCTTC,CSVVSRTGESYGYTF
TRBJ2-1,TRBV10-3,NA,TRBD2,TGTGCCATCAAACCGGGACTAGCGGGATACAATGAGCAGTTCTTC,CAIKPGLAGYNEQFF
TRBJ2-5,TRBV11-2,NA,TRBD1,TGTGCCAGCAGCTCCGGGACAGAAGAGACCCAGTACTTC,CASSSGTEETQYF
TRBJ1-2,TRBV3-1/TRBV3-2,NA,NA,TGTGCCAGCAGCCAACCCTCAACCAACAGGGCTTATGGCTACACCTTC,CASSQPSTNRAYGYTF
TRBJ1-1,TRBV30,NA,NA,TGTGCCTGGAGTGGGGGAGCGGGAGGGACTGAAGCTTTCTTT,CAWSGGAGGTEAFF
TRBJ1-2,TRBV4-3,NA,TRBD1,TGCGCCAGCAGCCCCCAGACAGGGAGCTATGGCTACACCTTC,CASSPQTGSYGYTF
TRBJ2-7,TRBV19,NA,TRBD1,TGTGCCAGTAGTATCGGGACAGGGAGCTACGAGCAGTACTTC,CASSIGTGSYEQYF
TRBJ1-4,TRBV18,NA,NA,TGTGCCAGCTCACAGGGGACTAATGAAAAACTGTTTTTT,CASSQGTNEKLFF
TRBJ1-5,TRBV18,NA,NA,TGTGCCAGCTCGAGGGACACGGATCAGCCCCAGCATTTT,CASSRDTDQPQHF
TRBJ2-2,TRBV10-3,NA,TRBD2,TGTGCCATCAGTGGGGAGCGGGAGATATCCGGGGAGCTGTTTTTT,CAISGEREISGELFF
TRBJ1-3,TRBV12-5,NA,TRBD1,TGTGCTAGTGGTTGGCAACAGGGGGCGGCTGGAAACACCATATATTTT,CASGWQQGAAGNTIYF
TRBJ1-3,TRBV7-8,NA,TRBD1,TGTGCCAGCAGCTTAGGTAGGGACAGCTCTGGAAACACCATATATTTT,CASSLGRDSSGNTIYF
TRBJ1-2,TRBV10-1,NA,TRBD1,TGCGCCAGCATAATTCCCGGGACAGGGGCTGGCTACACCTTC,CASIIPGTGAGYTF